Shown below are 24 T cell receptor beta chains from a single sample sequenced in a study of Tregs in tolerant kidney transplant recipients. Assay used: immunoSEQ multiplex PCR; TCRdb lists only in-frame clones, some missing. The sample holds fewer than 55,000 clones, around 90% seen once. The nonmyeloablative bone marrow transplants came from related graft donors, with transient mixed chimerism. The specimen comprised CD8+ T cells from blood (PBMCs), sampled 12 months after the transplant. The receptors shown here come from a human patient who received a combined kidney and bone marrow transplant. Some T cells may have originated in the graft donor.

The rearrangement links TRBV18 to TRBJ2-1; 8 positions agree with TRBD1. Unmatched junction bases numbered 6, after V lost 3 bases and J lost 14 bases. The CDR3 totals 12 residues. The germline CDR1 and CDR2 sequences are KGHSH and LQKENI. Here the CDR3 DNA reads TGTGCCAGCTCACCTTTGGGACAGGAGAAGTTCTTC. Translating it yields CASSPLGQEKFF.

This sequence joins TRBV5-4 and TRBJ1-2; no clear D gene. This CDR3 region has 16 residues. V lost 4 bases and J 1 base, leaving 17 bases between the germline ends. Germline V gene data show CDR1 as SGHNT and CDR2 as YYREEE (reference sequence). DNA for the CDR3: TGTGCCAGCAGCCGCGGGTCTTTACCCCTTAACTATGGCTACACCTTC. Protein product: CASSRGSLPLNYGYTF. Full variable domain (rest looked up from reference TRBV5-4 and TRBJ1-2): ETGVTQSPTHLIKTRGQQVTLRCSSQSGHNTVSWYQQALGQGPQFIFQYYREEENGRGNFPPRFSGLQFPNYSSELNVNALELDDSALYLCASSRGSLPLNYGYTFGSGTRLTVV.

A word on this clone: The same CDR3 can be traced to other DNA sequences in this sample. V and J are TRBV27 and TRBJ1-6; 8 positions agree with TRBD1. The CDR3 is 16 amino acids. Germline CDR1 is MNHEY and CDR2 is SMNVEV (reference sequence). Losses at the gene ends were 6 bases for V and 1 base for J; bases not matched to a gene: 5. CDR3 protein: CASSPDRASYNSPLHF. For the CDR3, the DNA is TGTGCCAGCAGCCCGGACAGGGCTTCCTATAATTCACCCCTCCACTTT.

The table lists this clone with a count of one. The CDR3 DNA reads as TGTGCCAGCAAACCTAGCGCAATCTACAATGAGCAGTTCTTC. It specifies CASKPSAIYNEQFF. This chain joins TRBV6-4 and TRBJ2-1; D is perhaps TRBD2 (6 bases). The V gene's germline CDR1 is MRHNA and CDR2 SNTAGT. V was shortened by 7 bases and J by 3 bases, with 13 bases between the two germline ends. The CDR3 runs to 14 residues.

The chain has TRBV2 and TRBJ2-5, with 14 positions matching TRBD2. With V trimmed by 6 bases and J by 5 bases, 8 bases remained unmatched. CDR3 length: 16 amino acids. Germline CDR1 reads SNHLY; CDR2 reads FYNNEI. CDR3 nucleotides: TGTGCCAGCAGAGGGACTAGCGGGAGTAGTTGGGAGACCCAGTACTTC. It specifies CASRGTSGSSWETQYF.

The V gene is TRBV30, the J gene TRBJ2-5; TRBD2 matches at 7 bases. This CDR3 is built from 16 residues. The trim removed 4 bases at V and 6 bases at J, leaving 17 bases unmatched. Germline CDR1 is GTSNPN and CDR2 is SVGIG (reference sequence). The CDR3 DNA reads TGTGCCTGGAACCGGGACTCGCGGGAGTATGAGAAGACCCAGTACTTC. It is translated as CAWNRDSREYEKTQYF.

The CDR3 DNA follows: TGTGCCAGCAGCGAGGTCCCGAGCTCCTACGAGCAGTACTTC. Translated, it gives CASSEVPSSYEQYF. V gene TRBV5-4 combines with J gene TRBJ2-7, with no clear D. This CDR3 spans 14 amino acids. Trimming cost V 4 bases and J 0 bases, with 11 bases left between them. CDR1 and CDR2 (germline): SGHNT, YYREEE (reference sequence).

This chain links TRBV11-3 with TRBJ2-1; a possible D gene is TRBD2 (5 bases). V was pared by 1 base and J by 0 bases, with 7 bases between. The CDR3 spans 15 residues. Germline values: CDR1 SGHNT, CDR2 YENEEA. The CDR3 bases are TGTGCCAGCAGCTTAGCGAGGGTCTCCTACAATGAGCAGTTCTTC. Protein product: CASSLARVSYNEQFF.

The gene calls are TRBV7-9 and TRBJ2-2, with D perhaps matching TRBD1 (6 bases). CDR3 length: 16 amino acids. The germline V gene encodes CDR1 SEHNR and CDR2 FQNEAQ (reference sequence). Deletions cut 2 bases from V and 1 base from J, with 11 bases between. This chain's CDR3 is CASSLLAGVNTGELFF. The CDR3 coding sequence is TGTGCCAGCAGCTTATTGGCAGGGGTGAACACCGGGGAGCTGTTTTTT.

The V gene is TRBV19, the J gene TRBJ2-1, with 9 positions matching TRBD1. V lost 10 bases, J lost 3 bases, and 4 bases stayed unmatched. The CDR3 has 13 residues. In germline, CDR1 is LNHDA, CDR2 SQIVND (reference sequence). In nucleotides, the CDR3 is TGTGCCACCCGACAGGGGGTCTACAATGAGCAGTTCTTC. Translated, it gives CATRQGVYNEQFF.

The CDR3 loop reads CASSEVDSYNQPQHF. The CDR3 DNA reads as TGTGCCAGCAGTGAAGTAGACTCCTACAATCAGCCCCAGCATTTT. The chain has TRBV6-1 and TRBJ1-5; D gene ambiguous. Germline CDR1 is MNHNS and CDR2 is SASEGT. V shed 1 base and J shed 3 bases, with 10 bases lying between them. The CDR3 is made up of 15 amino acids.

The CDR3 loop is CASSEGTGVYEQYF. In nucleotides, the CDR3 is TGTGCCAGCAGTGAAGGGACAGGGGTTTACGAGCAGTACTTC. The chain joins TRBV2 to TRBJ2-7, with 9 bases fitting TRBD1. V shed 1 base and J 4 bases; nucleotides not matched to a gene: 2. This CDR3 region has 14 residues. CDR1 SNHLY and CDR2 FYNNEI come from the germline V gene.

The genes are TRBV5-4 and TRBJ2-1; perhaps TRBD2 as D (5 bases). The germline V gene has CDR1 SGHNT and CDR2 YYREEE (reference sequence). V dropped 1 base and J dropped 5 bases, with 10 bases sitting between them. The CDR3 contains 14 residues. CDR3 sequence (DNA): TGTGCCAGCAGCTTGAAACTAGGTGACAATGAGCAGTTCTTC. Protein sequence: CASSLKLGDNEQFF.

V usage is TRBV4-2 and J usage is TRBJ2-7; the match to TRBD2 covers 12 bases. The junction had 8 bases not matched to a gene; V was cut back by 5 bases and J by 3 bases. This CDR3 spans 16 amino acids. Germline V gives CDR1 LGHNA, CDR2 YNFKEQ. For the CDR3, the DNA is TGTGCCAGCAGCGGACACCAGACTAGCGGGGGCTACGAGCAGTACTTC. Translated, it gives CASSGHQTSGGYEQYF.

Remarks on this clone: An end of the junction differs from the germline gene, which may be a read error. This chain links TRBV6-6 with TRBJ2-7; D unresolved. The CDR3 extends over 11 amino acids. Germline V gene lookup returns CDR1 MNHNY and CDR2 SVGAGI (reference sequence). CDR3 region: CASSPSDEQYF. CDR3 sequence (DNA): TGTGCCAGCAGTCCCTCCGACGAGCAGTACTTC.

This chain links TRBV27 with TRBJ2-5; 8 bases agree with TRBD1. The germline gives CDR1 MNHEY, CDR2 SMNVEV (reference sequence). This CDR3 has 16 amino acids. After removal of 1 base from V and 4 bases from J, the junction contained 8 bases not matched to a gene. CDR3 coding DNA: TGTGCCAGCAGTTTATTTTCAGGGGGCGCTGGAGAGACCCAGTACTTC. Protein product: CASSLFSGGAGETQYF.

The chain is built from TRBV9 and TRBJ2-1, with TRBD2 identical over 12 bases. The CDR3 is made up of 15 amino acids. The V gene's germline CDR1 is SGDLS and CDR2 YYNGEE. V shed 4 bases, J shed 5 bases, and the junction held 4 bases outside the gene matches. The CDR3 sequence: CASSPRTSGNNEQFF. CDR3 in DNA: TGTGCCAGCAGCCCTCGGACTAGCGGGAACAATGAGCAGTTCTTC.

The chain uses TRBV5-4 and TRBJ2-7; 7 nucleotides line up with TRBD2. The CDR3 is made up of 16 amino acids. V lost 0 bases and J lost 3; bases outside the gene matches: 9. Germline CDR1 SGHNT, CDR2 YYREEE (reference sequence). This chain's CDR3 is CASSLVPGGGYYEQYF. The CDR3 DNA reads as TGTGCCAGCAGCTTGGTCCCGGGAGGAGGGTACTACGAGCAGTACTTC.

The chain employs TRBV15 and TRBJ2-5; 11 bases line up with TRBD1. The CDR3 length is 16 residues. Losses at the gene ends were 5 bases for V and 5 bases for J; bases not matched to a gene: 10. Germline assignment: CDR1 LNHNV and CDR2 YYDKDF (reference sequence). In DNA, the CDR3 is TGTGCCACCAGCGGAGCTCCGGGACAGGGGGGCGAGACCCAGTACTTC. Translated, it gives CATSGAPGQGGETQYF.

V gene TRBV7-9 combines with J gene TRBJ2-2; D possibly corresponds to TRBD1 (5 bases). This CDR3 region has 14 residues. CDR1 is SEHNR, CDR2 FQNEAQ, per germline (reference sequence). The V end lost 1 base, the J end lost 6 bases, and 9 bases lay between the germline ends. This CDR3 reads CASSLVRVPGELFF. CDR3 DNA sequence: TGTGCCAGCAGCTTAGTCAGGGTCCCCGGGGAGCTGTTTTTT.

This sequence joins TRBV27 and TRBJ2-1, with no clear D. From germline, CDR1 is MNHEY and CDR2 SMNVEV (reference sequence). V was trimmed by 3 bases and J by 2 bases, leaving 5 bases between them. CDR3 length: 13 amino acids. DNA of the CDR3: TGTGCCAGCAGTTTCTACGCCTACAATGAGCAGTTCTTC. Its protein product is CASSFYAYNEQFF.

The V call is TRBV6-5, the J call TRBJ1-5; D gene ambiguous. Germline assignment: CDR1 MNHEY and CDR2 SVGAGI. CDR3 size: 14 residues. V lost 5 bases, J lost 10 bases, and 18 bases lay in between. The CDR3 is CASSKTDPFSPQHF. The DNA of the CDR3 is TGTGCCAGCAGTAAGACCGACCCATTTAGCCCCCAGCATTTT.

To note about this clone: The sample has other DNA sequences that encode this CDR3 too. The CDR3 nucleotides read TGTGCCAGCAGCGCGCTCAGGGTGAGCTCCTATAATTCACCCCTCCACTTT. Translation gives CASSALRVSSYNSPLHF. The gene calls are TRBV5-6 and TRBJ1-6; possibly TRBD1 for D (5 bases). The germline gives CDR1 SGHDT, CDR2 YYEEEE. V was clipped by 4 bases and J by 0 bases, with 14 bases between them. CDR3 length equals 17 residues.

This clone was seen only once. This sequence joins TRBV10-3 and TRBJ2-7; 10 bases match TRBD2. The CDR3 sequence is 17 residues long. CDR1 and CDR2 from the germline V gene are ENHRY and SYGVKD. Losses at the gene ends were 0 bases for V and 0 bases for J; bases not matched to a gene: 5. The CDR3 loop is CAISESRLAGHSYEQYF. CDR3 in DNA: TGTGCCATCAGTGAGTCTCGACTAGCGGGTCACTCCTACGAGCAGTACTTC.